One sample yielded the 24 T cell receptor beta chains listed below, sequenced in a study of cytomegalovirus exposure and HLA in healthy donors. PCR amplification relied on 60 Vbeta primers (plus 13 Jbeta primers). Generated by immunoSEQ multiplex PCR, the TCRdb table keeps only in-frame clones and is missing some. The table has about 150,000 clones, around 75% seen once. Sequencing was done on a sample of PBMCs. Source of these receptors: a man aged 25 to 45 in good health and CMV-seronegative.

The rearrangement joins TRBV18 to TRBJ2-3; 9 bases align to TRBD2. CDR3 size: 15 residues. Germline V gene sequence: CDR1 KGHSH, CDR2 LQKENI. Trimming cost V 0 bases and J 5 bases; bases outside gene matches: 3. The CDR3 nucleotides read TGTGCCAGCTCACCACCTGGCGGGAGGGAAGATACGCAGTATTTT. As protein: CASSPPGGREDTQYF. Drawing the rest from reference TRBV18 and TRBJ2-3, the complete variable domain is NAGVMQNPRHLVRRRGQEARLRCSPMKGHSHVYWYRQLPEEGLKFMVYLQKENIIDESGMPKERFSAEFPKEGPSILRIQQVVRGDSAAYFCASSPPGGREDTQYFGPGTRLTVL.

The genes are TRBV6-5 and TRBJ2-7, with D tentatively TRBD2 (6 bases). This CDR3 contains 13 residues. Trimming pared 2 bases from V and 2 bases from J, leaving 7 bases between. Germline-derived CDR1 and CDR2 are MNHEY and SVGAGI. CDR3 region: CASSYGGTYEQYF. As DNA, the CDR3 is TGTGCCAGCAGTTACGGAGGGACCTACGAGCAGTACTTC.

This chain links TRBV19 with TRBJ2-5, with TRBD1 matching over 7 bases. Germline V gene data show CDR1 as LNHDA and CDR2 as SQIVND (reference sequence). The CDR3 totals 14 residues. The V gene end was trimmed by 4 bases and the J gene end by 2 bases; junction bases not matched to a gene: 4. The CDR3 is CASSTRTGQETQYF. CDR3 DNA sequence: TGTGCCAGTAGTACCCGGACAGGTCAAGAGACCCAGTACTTC.

This rearrangement joins TRBV19 to TRBJ1-1, with D possibly TRBD1 on 6 matching bases. Germline V gives CDR1 LNHDA, CDR2 SQIVND (reference sequence). V was pared by 7 bases and J by 0 bases, with 12 bases between. This CDR3 has 14 amino acids. CDR3 nucleotide sequence: TGTGCCAGTACTCCGGACAGCCTGAACACTGAAGCTTTCTTT. It specifies CASTPDSLNTEAFF.

This clone was observed a single time. This sequence joins TRBV7-9 and TRBJ2-5; TRBD1 matches at 10 bases. Germline CDR1 SEHNR, CDR2 FQNEAQ (reference sequence). CDR3 length: 15 amino acids. Trimming removed 5 bases from V and 2 bases from J; junction bases left unmatched: 5. CDR3 amino acids: CASSQRDRGQETQYF. The CDR3 region has the DNA TGTGCCAGCAGCCAAAGGGACAGGGGACAAGAGACCCAGTACTTC.

The chain links TRBV25-1 to TRBJ2-3; 7 bases fit TRBD2. Losses at the gene ends were 1 base for V and 11 bases for J; bases not matched to a gene: 6. The CDR3 totals 13 residues. The V gene's germline CDR1 is MGHDK and CDR2 SYGVNS. The CDR3 protein is CASSESGVAGQYF. The CDR3 DNA follows: TGTGCCAGCAGTGAATCCGGGGTAGCGGGGCAGTATTTT.

The CDR3 is CASRTVNSPLHF. CDR3 DNA sequence: TGTGCCAGCCGGACAGTGAATTCACCCCTCCACTTT. The chain joins TRBV6-1 to TRBJ1-6; tentative D call: TRBD1 (6 bases). The CDR3 has 12 amino acids. V was shortened by 8 bases and J by 7 bases, with 9 bases between the two germline ends. The germline V gene encodes CDR1 MNHNS and CDR2 SASEGT.

This chain links TRBV27 with TRBJ2-1; 9 nucleotides line up with TRBD1. The CDR3 has 16 residues. CDR1 MNHEY and CDR2 SMNVEV come from the germline V gene (reference sequence). Trimming took 9 bases from V and 12 from J; bases not matched to a gene: 21. The CDR3 nucleotides are TGTGCCAGGCGGGGCATCCGGGACAGGGCCCACTACGGGCAGTTCTTC. As protein: CARRGIRDRAHYGQFF.

The chain is built from TRBV7-2 and TRBJ2-1, with TRBD2 matching over 7 bases. This CDR3 is built from 14 residues. J was trimmed by 3 bases and V by 4 bases; bases with no gene match: 3. Germline CDR1 reads SGHTA; CDR2 reads FQGNSA. As DNA, the CDR3 is TGTGCCAGCAGCTGGACTAGGGACTACAATGAGCAGTTCTTC. As protein: CASSWTRDYNEQFF.

CDR3 loop: CSAGATGELFF. In DNA, the CDR3 is TGCAGTGCAGGGGCAACCGGGGAGCTGTTTTTT. The J gene is TRBJ2-2, the V gene TRBV20-1, with a tentative D call TRBD1 (5 bases). V lost 6 bases and J 5 bases, leaving 7 bases between the germline ends. Germline V gene data show CDR1 as DFQATT and CDR2 as SNEGSKA (reference sequence). The CDR3 has 11 residues.

This clone was found once. The V gene is TRBV7-8, the J gene TRBJ1-1, with TRBD1 matching 12 bases. Germline V CDR1 and CDR2: SGHVS, FQNEAQ. V was clipped by 7 bases and J by 10 bases; unmatched bases: 13. This CDR3 contains 15 residues. CDR3 amino acids: CASTAPGQGATRAFF. CDR3 in DNA: TGTGCCAGCACCGCCCCGGGACAGGGGGCGACGAGAGCTTTCTTT. The full variable domain, rest sourced from reference TRBV7-8 and TRBJ1-1, is GAGVSQSPRYKVAKRGQDVALRCDPISGHVSLFWYQQALGQGPEFLTYFQNEAQLDKSGLPSDRFFAERPEGSVSTLKIQRTQQEDSAVYLCASTAPGQGATRAFFGQGTRLTVV.

The chain's CDR3 is CASSTGGVNEKLFF. The CDR3 DNA reads TGTGCCAGCTCGACGGGGGGCGTTAATGAAAAACTGTTTTTT. The chain couples TRBV18 to TRBJ1-4; possible D gene TRBD1, 6 bases. V lost 6 bases, J lost 4 bases, and 12 bases lay in between. The CDR3 runs to 14 residues. Germline V gene lookup returns CDR1 KGHSH and CDR2 LQKENI.

This clone was seen only a few times. The chain uses TRBV27 and TRBJ2-3, with TRBD2 identical over 13 bases. V lost 5 bases to trimming and J lost 6 bases; unmatched junction nucleotides: 8. CDR1 MNHEY and CDR2 SMNVEV come from the germline V gene (reference sequence). There are 16 residues in the CDR3. CDR3 region: CASSLGLAGAWDTQYF. The CDR3 nucleotides read TGTGCCAGCAGTCTCGGACTAGCGGGAGCGTGGGATACGCAGTATTTT.

This chain joins TRBV9 and TRBJ1-2, with a tentative D call TRBD1 (5 bases). V was pared by 0 bases and J by 4 bases, with 13 bases between. The CDR3 extends over 15 amino acids. Germline values: CDR1 SGDLS, CDR2 YYNGEE. The CDR3 nucleotides read TGTGCCAGCAGCGTAGCTCCAGGGTCCGTCTATGGCTACACCTTC. It translates to CASSVAPGSVYGYTF.

In its sample, this clone was seen a few times. This sequence joins TRBV29-1 and TRBJ2-2; D unclear. The CDR3 loop spans 13 amino acids. Trimming pared 3 bases from V and 0 bases from J, leaving 5 bases between. Per germline, CDR1 SQVTM and CDR2 ANQGSEA. In DNA, the CDR3 is TGCAGCGTTGACGGTACGAACACCGGGGAGCTGTTTTTT. This codes for CSVDGTNTGELFF.

This clone was observed a few times. The chain combines TRBV2 with TRBJ1-2; a possible D gene is TRBD1 (6 bases). Germline loops: CDR1 SNHLY, CDR2 FYNNEI. V dropped 6 bases and J dropped 4 bases, with 15 bases sitting between them. This CDR3 is built from 14 residues. The CDR3 region is CASSRDNDLYGYTF. CDR3 coding DNA: TGTGCCAGCAGCCGGGACAACGACCTCTATGGCTACACCTTC.

The rearrangement links TRBV27 to TRBJ1-5; D gene uncertain. The CDR3 extends over 16 amino acids. The V end lost 2 bases, the J end lost 0 bases, and 11 bases lay between the germline ends. Germline V gene data show CDR1 as MNHEY and CDR2 as SMNVEV (reference sequence). The CDR3 region has the DNA TGTGCCAGCAGTTTACGTGCGGCAGATAGCAATCAGCCCCAGCATTTT. Its protein is CASSLRAADSNQPQHF.

The J gene is TRBJ1-6, the V gene TRBV30; 7 bases are a match to TRBD1. Germline V gene data show CDR1 as GTSNPN and CDR2 as SVGIG (reference sequence). The CDR3 has 14 amino acids. The J segment lost 11 bases and the V segment lost 3 bases, leaving 10 bases of the junction unmatched. CDR3: CAWSAGTAGAPLHF. The CDR3 DNA sequence: TGTGCCTGGAGCGCCGGGACAGCCGGGGCACCCCTCCACTTT.

CDR3 bases: TGTGCCAGCAGCCAAGAGGGGGGAAACTCACCCCTCCACTTT. Protein: CASSQEGGNSPLHF. This rearrangement joins TRBV14 to TRBJ1-6, with D perhaps TRBD1 (5 bases). V lost 0 bases, J lost 10 bases, and 10 bases lay in between. Germline CDR1 is SGHDN and CDR2 is FVKESK. The CDR3 totals 14 residues.

The V call is TRBV28, the J call TRBJ2-7, with TRBD2 matching 7 bases. Trimming at V came to 4 bases and at J to 9 bases, leaving 9 bases not matched to a gene. The CDR3 is 13 amino acids. Germline lookup yields CDR1 MDHEN and CDR2 SYDVKM. The CDR3 DNA follows: TGTGCCAGCAGTTCCCCTCGGGGGGAGGTGCAGTACTTC. Protein: CASSSPRGEVQYF.

This clone was found a few times. The V and J genes are TRBV9 and TRBJ2-1, with D possibly TRBD1 on 6 matching bases. Germline values: CDR1 SGDLS, CDR2 YYNGEE. CDR3 length: 16 residues. V was clipped by 0 bases and J by 0 bases, with 10 bases between them. The CDR3 protein is CASSVAGGHSYNEQFF. The CDR3 region has the DNA TGTGCCAGCAGCGTAGCTGGGGGCCACTCCTACAATGAGCAGTTCTTC.

The V gene is TRBV11-3, the J gene TRBJ2-1, with TRBD2 as a possible D gene (5 bases). Germline CDR1 SGHNT, CDR2 YENEEA. The CDR3 runs 14 residues. Trimming left V 1 base short and J 2 bases short, with 6 bases between. CDR3 protein: CASSLGGTYNEQFF. As DNA, the CDR3 is TGTGCCAGCAGCTTAGGAGGGACCTACAATGAGCAGTTCTTC.

This chain links TRBV9 with TRBJ1-1; D unresolved. This CDR3 has 13 residues. Germline V CDR1 and CDR2: SGDLS, YYNGEE. V lost 2 bases, J lost 3 bases, and 8 bases lay in between. CDR3 in amino acids: CASSVQLDTEAFF. CDR3 in DNA: TGTGCCAGCAGCGTGCAACTTGACACTGAAGCTTTCTTT.

The V call is TRBV30, the J call TRBJ2-1, with 8 bases fitting TRBD2. The CDR3 contains 15 residues. The germline V gene encodes CDR1 GTSNPN and CDR2 SVGIG (reference sequence). The V segment lost 3 bases and the J segment 4 bases; nucleotides outside the gene matches: 8. The DNA for the CDR3 is TGTGCCTGGAGAAAGTCGGGGGGGACATACAATGAGCAGTTCTTC. Translating it yields CAWRKSGGTYNEQFF.